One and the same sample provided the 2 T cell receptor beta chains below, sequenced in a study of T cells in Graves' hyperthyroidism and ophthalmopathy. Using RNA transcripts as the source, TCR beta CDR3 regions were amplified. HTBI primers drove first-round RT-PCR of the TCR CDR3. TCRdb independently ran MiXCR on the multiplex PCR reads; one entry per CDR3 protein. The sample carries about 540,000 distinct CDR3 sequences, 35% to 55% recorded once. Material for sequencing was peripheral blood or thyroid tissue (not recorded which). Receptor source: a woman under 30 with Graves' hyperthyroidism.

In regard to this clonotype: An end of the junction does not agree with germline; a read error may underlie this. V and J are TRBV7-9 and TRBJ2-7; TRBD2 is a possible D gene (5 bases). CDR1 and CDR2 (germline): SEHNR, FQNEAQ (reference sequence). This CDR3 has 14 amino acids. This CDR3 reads CASSSKREGYGQHF. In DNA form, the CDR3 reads TGTGCCAGCAGCTCCAAGCGCGAGGGCTACGGGCAGCACTTC.

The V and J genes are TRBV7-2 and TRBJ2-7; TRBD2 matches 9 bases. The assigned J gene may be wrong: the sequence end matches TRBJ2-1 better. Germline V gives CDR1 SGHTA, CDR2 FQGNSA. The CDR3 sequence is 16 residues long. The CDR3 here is CASSVQGGRGPIEQFF. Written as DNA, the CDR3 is TGTGCCAGCAGCGTACAGGGCGGGAGGGGACCAATTGAGCAGTTCTTC.